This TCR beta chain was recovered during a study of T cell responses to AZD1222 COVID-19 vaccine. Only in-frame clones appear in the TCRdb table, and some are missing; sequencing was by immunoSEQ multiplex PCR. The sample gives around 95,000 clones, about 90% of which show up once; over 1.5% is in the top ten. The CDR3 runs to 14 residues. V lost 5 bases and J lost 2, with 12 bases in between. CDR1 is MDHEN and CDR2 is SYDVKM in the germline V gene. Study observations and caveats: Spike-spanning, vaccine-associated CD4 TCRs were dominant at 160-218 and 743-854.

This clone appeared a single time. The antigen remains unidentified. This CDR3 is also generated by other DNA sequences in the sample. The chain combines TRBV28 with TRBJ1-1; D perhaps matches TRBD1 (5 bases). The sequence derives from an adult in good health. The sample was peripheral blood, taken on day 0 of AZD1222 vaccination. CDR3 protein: CASSPLTENTEAFF. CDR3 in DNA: TGTGCCAGCAGTCCTCTGACAGAAAACACTGAAGCTTTCTTT.